These T cell receptor beta chains were read from a single sample in a study of T cells in Graves' hyperthyroidism and ophthalmopathy. TCRdb re-called the multiplex PCR reads with MiXCR, one entry per CDR3 protein. This sample carries over 700,000 distinct CDR3 sequences, around 19% of them seen once, and the ten largest clones take roughly 17%. Material for sequencing was blood. These TCRs come from a woman in her forties or fifties with Graves' hyperthyroidism that later progressed to Graves' ophthalmopathy. The CDR3 runs from the conserved cysteine through the conserved F or W. Fields, in order: CDR3 protein, V gene, J gene, clone size. Only some rows state a clone size, as once, few, many or a class for expanded clones.

CDR3aa: CASSLARTGGTDTQYF
v_gene: TRBV11-2
j_gene: TRBJ2-3
abundance: many

CDR3aa: CASSTRGVLDTQYF
v_gene: TRBV7-8
j_gene: TRBJ2-3
abundance: many

CDR3aa: CAWRTANSPLHF
v_gene: TRBV30
j_gene: TRBJ1-6
abundance: NA

CDR3aa: CASSLSIGTGASEAFF
v_gene: TRBV27
j_gene: TRBJ1-1
abundance: few

CDR3aa: CAISEDLQETQYF
v_gene: TRBV10-3
j_gene: TRBJ2-5
abundance: few

CDR3aa: CASRQDRQGYTEAFF
v_gene: TRBV6-1
j_gene: TRBJ1-1
abundance: NA

CDR3aa: CATSDFGQPQHF
v_gene: TRBV24-1
j_gene: TRBJ1-5
abundance: NA

CDR3aa: CASSEGDWGTDTQYF
v_gene: TRBV2
j_gene: TRBJ2-3
abundance: few

CDR3aa: CASSPVEGRNQPQHF
v_gene: TRBV19
j_gene: TRBJ1-5
abundance: NA

CDR3aa: CASSYDRSLNYGYTF
v_gene: TRBV6-5
j_gene: TRBJ1-2
abundance: NA

CDR3aa: CSATGQTGNTIYF
v_gene: TRBV20-1
j_gene: TRBJ1-3
abundance: many

CDR3aa: CASLLSGVNTEAFF
v_gene: TRBV12-3/TRBV12-4
j_gene: TRBJ1-1
abundance: many

CDR3aa: CASVGRLTDRTPLSTGELFF
v_gene: TRBV2
j_gene: TRBJ2-2
abundance: few

CDR3aa: CAWSVGYGYTF
v_gene: TRBV30
j_gene: TRBJ1-2
abundance: NA

CDR3aa: CASSEDRVELPQHF
v_gene: TRBV19
j_gene: TRBJ1-5
abundance: NA

CDR3aa: CASSWSGGPTYEQYF
v_gene: TRBV5-5
j_gene: TRBJ2-7
abundance: NA

CDR3aa: CSARDAGTGVSPLHF
v_gene: TRBV20-1
j_gene: TRBJ1-6
abundance: NA

CDR3aa: CASRETSGGRTQYF
v_gene: TRBV2
j_gene: TRBJ2-5
abundance: many

CDR3aa: CSVLKPVGGTEAFF
v_gene: TRBV29-1
j_gene: TRBJ1-1
abundance: NA

CDR3aa: CASTGDSRGYTF
v_gene: TRBV6-1
j_gene: TRBJ1-2
abundance: few

CDR3aa: CASSHLPGQTGPGANVLTF
v_gene: TRBV14
j_gene: TRBJ2-6
abundance: NA

CDR3aa: CASLGLVGTGELFF
v_gene: TRBV5-1
j_gene: TRBJ2-2
abundance: few

CDR3aa: CASSLVRGQDRHEELFF
v_gene: TRBV12-3/TRBV12-4
j_gene: TRBJ1-4
abundance: NA

CDR3aa: CASSYRDRVSPLHF
v_gene: TRBV6-5
j_gene: TRBJ1-6
abundance: NA

CDR3aa: CASSLARGQNTEAFF
v_gene: TRBV5-1
j_gene: TRBJ1-1
abundance: many

CDR3aa: CASNKDRPDTEAFF
v_gene: TRBV19
j_gene: TRBJ1-1
abundance: few

CDR3aa: CASSLGTGNGYTF
v_gene: TRBV18
j_gene: TRBJ1-2
abundance: many

CDR3aa: CSVQGQSGANVLTF
v_gene: TRBV29-1
j_gene: TRBJ2-6
abundance: NA

CDR3aa: CASSPGLGADTQYF
v_gene: TRBV12-3/TRBV12-4
j_gene: TRBJ2-3
abundance: many

CDR3aa: CASSRPGEQYF
v_gene: TRBV7-8
j_gene: TRBJ2-7
abundance: NA

CDR3aa: CAASTGTRNQPQHF
v_gene: TRBV19
j_gene: TRBJ1-5
abundance: NA

CDR3aa: CASRQIPGQGGYGELFF
v_gene: TRBV28
j_gene: TRBJ2-2
abundance: NA

CDR3aa: CASRTDWGVSPLHF
v_gene: TRBV5-5
j_gene: TRBJ1-6
abundance: NA

CDR3aa: CSGGTVDTEAFF
v_gene: TRBV29-1
j_gene: TRBJ1-1
abundance: many

CDR3aa: CASSITRGESYNEQFF
v_gene: TRBV18
j_gene: TRBJ2-1
abundance: NA

CDR3aa: CASSLGGTATNEKLFF
v_gene: TRBV12-3/TRBV12-4
j_gene: TRBJ1-4
abundance: many

CDR3aa: CASSLIDEKLFF
v_gene: TRBV7-2
j_gene: TRBJ1-4
abundance: NA